This paragraph covers one T cell receptor beta chain sequence. This CDR3 has 12 residues. Trimming shortened V by 4 bases and J by 8 bases, and 11 bases separated the two germline ends. Germline V gene data show CDR1 as SEHNR and CDR2 as FQNEAQ (reference sequence). Described treatment: preoperative locoregional IRX-2 cytokine immunotherapy. Preoperative locoregional IRX-2 cytokine immunotherapy was tested in the phase Ib source study. This sample stems from a study of preoperative IRX-2 immunotherapy in early breast cancer. Produced via immunoSEQ multiplex PCR; TCRdb's table is partial and in-frame only. Among around 28,000 clones listed, nearly 90% were seen once.

The TCR comes from a human donor with breast cancer. The sample was acquired from a patient treated with IRX-2 immunotherapy. The gene calls are TRBV7-9 and TRBJ1-1, with a possible D match to TRBD1 (5 bases). The CDR3 DNA reads TGTGCCAGCAGCTGGGGCCGTGGCGAAGCTTTCTTT. This codes for CASSWGRGEAFF. Combining the CDR3 with reference TRBV7-9 and TRBJ1-1 gives the whole variable domain DTGVSQNPRHKITKRGQNVTFRCDPISEHNRLYWYRQTLGQGPEFLTYFQNEAQLEKSRLLSDRFSAERPKGSFSTLEIQRTEQGDSAMYLCASSWGRGEAFFGQGTRLTVV.